The text below deals with one T cell receptor (beta chain). This clone was found a few times. Its recognized antigen is unknown. Base quality data are lacking; no much larger clone is found one base away. TCRbeta CDR3 regions were amplified from genomic DNA by means of the immunoSEQ Assay, a bias-controlled multiplex PCR. The study's processing was this. Within the assay, amplification of reference gene primers was used to estimate how many nucleated cells each sample contained. To quantify the absolute abundance of each unique TCRbeta CDR3 rearrangement, sequence reads were collapsed and filtered. For each sample, productive Simpson clonality was calculated by taking the square root of Simpson's diversity index across productive rearrangements. TCRdb obtained this table from immuneACCESS and retained in-frame rearrangements with V and J assigned. These tables miss some clones; where compared with another copy, unresolved V genes account for less than half of the shortfall, and the remainder is unexplained. V, J and clone size derive from that table, while D and trimming were established from the DNA sequence. Recorded for this sample are 110,000 to 150,000 clones; almost 80% of them occurred a single time. Over 7% of the sample goes to the ten largest clones.

This entry belongs to a study of blood T cell repertoires in COVID-19 (dated by TCRdb to 2020 to 2022). Turning to the overall study: The collaborator samples originated in the United States, Italy and Spain and spanned the acute and convalescent phases of COVID-19. Subjects who had been exposed to COVID-19, were actively infected with it, or had recovered from it provided the deeply sampled blood TCRbeta repertoires that made up the dataset. Nearly every sample came with metadata listing a de-identified subject ID, COVID-19 status, age in years and sex. The samples were drawn from the first 160 participants of the ongoing ImmuneRACE study and from over 950 subjects provided by 6 global collaborators. A freely available public database, intended as a resource for researchers studying the immune response to SARS-CoV-2, is where the repertoires were released. The material from the prospective study consisted of cDNA or gDNA derived from T cells, B-cell-depleted T cells, or PBMCs. Where HLA class I and class II types were available, the types were taken from metadata supplied by the sample provider, not from assay-based typing.

Trimming takes 4 bases from V and 0 bases from J, and the germline ends sit 11 bases apart. In the germline V gene, CDR1 corresponds to SGHRS and CDR2 to YFSETQ. The CDR3 contains 15 residues, cysteine and phenylalanine counted. This entry keeps only the CDR3 DNA: 45 bases, framed from base 1. General conclusions and limits of the study: Clinical and demographic metadata were provided uncurated, with the amount varying by source and participant.

The collaborating institutions used their own protocols to collect whole blood in K2EDTA tubes. For TCRbeta analysis, collaborators shipped samples as frozen whole blood, isolated PBMCs, or DNA extracted from either of those sample types. Recombination linked TRBV5-1 to TRBJ2-1; the D gene lacks a confident call. The source is a man between 50 and 59 years old with active or convalescent COVID-19. Sequencing was done on a sample of peripheral blood. CDR3 loop: CASSTQVSSYNEQFF. The nucleotide sequence reads TGCGCCAGCAGCACTCAGGTTAGCTCCTACAATGAGCAGTTCTTC.